Described below is a single TCR beta chain sequence and its context. Its antigen is not identified. This record comes from a study of T cell responses to AZD1222 COVID-19 vaccine. The study's findings and limits: Baseline antibody screening turned up just six or seven seropositive AZD1222 recipients.

Generated by immunoSEQ multiplex PCR, the TCRdb table keeps only in-frame clones and is missing some. The sample lists some 110,000 clones; around 94% were seen once. The germline CDR1 and CDR2 sequences are SGHTA and FQGTGA. This CDR3 spans 15 amino acids. V shed 2 bases, J shed 4 bases, and the junction held 1 base outside the gene matches. The rearrangement joins TRBV7-3 to TRBJ2-3; 12 nucleotides align to TRBD2. The TCR comes from an adult in good health. This specimen consisted of peripheral blood, obtained on day 0 of AZD1222 vaccination. CDR3 nucleotides: TGTGCCAGCAGCTTACGACTAGCGGGAGCAGATACGCAGTATTTT. Translated: CASSLRLAGADTQYF.